Sequencing of this TCR beta chain was carried out in a study of CD8+CD57+ T cells in acquired aplastic anemia. In the study overall: Sorted CD4+ and CD8+ cells yielded DNA averaging around 3 ug.

Whole-study results and caveats: Roughly 28 was the count of CD8+ CDR3 sequences that patients shared with controls.

This CDR3 contains 12 residues. The V end was cut by 8 bases, the J end by 4 bases, with 12 bases between. Germline values: CDR1 SQVTM, CDR2 ANQGSEA. Using genomic DNA as the template, TCR beta VDJ and CDR3 profiling was carried out. Each CDR3 protein is one row after TCRdb ran MiXCR on the reads. The repertoire holds approximately 130,000 distinct CDR3 sequences, with about two fifths as singletons. Those patients picked for sequencing had displayed CD8+CD57+ cell expansion on flow cytometry. Each patient gave a blood sample that was collected before any therapy had been received. Concerning this clonotype: What it binds is not known.

The sequence came from a human donor with aplastic anemia. The sequenced sample consisted of sorted CD4+, CD8+, or CD8+CD57+ T cells (not recorded which) from PBMCs. The J gene is TRBJ2-1, the V gene TRBV29-1; perhaps TRBD1 as D (6 bases). CDR3 nucleotides: TGCAGCCCCCAGAGGGGGTACAATGAGCAGTTCTTC. This codes for CSPQRGYNEQFF.